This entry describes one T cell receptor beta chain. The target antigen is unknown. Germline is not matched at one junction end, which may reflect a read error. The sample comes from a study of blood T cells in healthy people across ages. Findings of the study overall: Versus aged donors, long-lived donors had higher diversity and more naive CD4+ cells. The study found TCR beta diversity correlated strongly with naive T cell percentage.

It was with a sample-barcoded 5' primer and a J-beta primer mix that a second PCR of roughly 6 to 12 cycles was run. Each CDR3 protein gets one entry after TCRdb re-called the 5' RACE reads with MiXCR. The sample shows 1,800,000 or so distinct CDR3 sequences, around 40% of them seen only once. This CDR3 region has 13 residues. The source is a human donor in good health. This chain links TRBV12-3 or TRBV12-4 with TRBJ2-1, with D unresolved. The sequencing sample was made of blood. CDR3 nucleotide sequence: TGTGCCAGCGCAGAGAGCTCCTGCAATGAGCAGTTCTTC. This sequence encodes CASAESSCNEQFF.